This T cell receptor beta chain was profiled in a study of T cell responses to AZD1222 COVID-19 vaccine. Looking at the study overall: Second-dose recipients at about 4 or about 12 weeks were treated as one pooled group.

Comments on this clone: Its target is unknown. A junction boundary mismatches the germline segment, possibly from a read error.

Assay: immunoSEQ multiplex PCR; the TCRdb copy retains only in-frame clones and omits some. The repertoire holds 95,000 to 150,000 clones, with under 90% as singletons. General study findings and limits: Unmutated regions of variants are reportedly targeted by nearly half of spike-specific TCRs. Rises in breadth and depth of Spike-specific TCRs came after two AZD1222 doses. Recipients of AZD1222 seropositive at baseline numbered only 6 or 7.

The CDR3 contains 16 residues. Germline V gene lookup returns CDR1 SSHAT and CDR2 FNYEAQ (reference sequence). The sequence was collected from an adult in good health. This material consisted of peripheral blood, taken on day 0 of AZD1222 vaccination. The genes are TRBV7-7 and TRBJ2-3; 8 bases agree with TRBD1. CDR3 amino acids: CASSLGQVLSTDTQYF. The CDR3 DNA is TGTGCTAGCAGCTTGGGACAGGTATTAAGCACAGATACGCAGTATTTT. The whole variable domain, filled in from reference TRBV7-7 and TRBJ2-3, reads GAGVSQSPRYKVTKRGQDVTLRCDPISSHATLYWYQQALGQGPEFLTYFNYEAQPDKSGLPSDRFSAERPEGSISTLTIQRTEQRDSAMYRCASSLGQVLSTDTQYFGPGTRLTVL.